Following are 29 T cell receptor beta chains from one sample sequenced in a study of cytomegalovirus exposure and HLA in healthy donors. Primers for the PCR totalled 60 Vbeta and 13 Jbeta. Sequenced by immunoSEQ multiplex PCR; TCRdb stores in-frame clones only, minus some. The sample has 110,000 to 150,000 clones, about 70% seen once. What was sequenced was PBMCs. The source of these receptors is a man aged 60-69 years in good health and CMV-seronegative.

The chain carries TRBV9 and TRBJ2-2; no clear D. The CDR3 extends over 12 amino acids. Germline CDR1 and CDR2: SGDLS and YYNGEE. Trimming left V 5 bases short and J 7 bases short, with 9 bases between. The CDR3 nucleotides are TGTGCCAGCAGTGCAGACTTCGGGGAGCTGTTTTTT. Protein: CASSADFGELFF.

The CDR3 DNA is TGCGCCAGCAGCCAAGATTTGACAGGGTCTACTAGCACAGATACGCAGTATTTT. Protein sequence: CASSQDLTGSTSTDTQYF. The chain recombines TRBV4-1 with TRBJ2-3; TRBD1 matches at 7 bases. The CDR3 is 18 amino acids. Germline V gene sequence: CDR1 MGHRA, CDR2 YSYEKL. Losses at the gene ends were 0 bases for V and 0 bases for J; bases not matched to a gene: 9.

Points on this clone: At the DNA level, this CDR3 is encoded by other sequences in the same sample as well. CDR3 sequence reads: CASSRTSGAVRETQYF. CDR3 bases: TGCGCCAGCAGCCGAACTAGCGGAGCTGTCCGGGAGACCCAGTACTTC. V gene TRBV5-1 combines with J gene TRBJ2-5, with 8 bases lining up with TRBD2. V dropped 4 bases and J dropped 5; count of bases not matched to a gene: 13. In germline, CDR1 is SGHRS, CDR2 YFSETQ. The CDR3 runs 16 residues.

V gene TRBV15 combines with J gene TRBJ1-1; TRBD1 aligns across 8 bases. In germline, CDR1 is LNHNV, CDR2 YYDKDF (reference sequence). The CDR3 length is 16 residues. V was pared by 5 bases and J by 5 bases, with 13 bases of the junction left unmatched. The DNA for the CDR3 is TGTGCCACCAGCTCTCAGGCAGGGGGCCGGTTTACTGAAGCTTTCTTT. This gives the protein CATSSQAGGRFTEAFF.

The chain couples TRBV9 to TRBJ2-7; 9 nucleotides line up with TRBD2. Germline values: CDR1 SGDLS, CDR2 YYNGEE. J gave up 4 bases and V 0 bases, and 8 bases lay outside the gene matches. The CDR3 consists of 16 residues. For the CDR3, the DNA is TGTGCCAGCAGCGTAGCTCCAGGACTAGCGCTGTACGAGCAGTACTTC. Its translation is CASSVAPGLALYEQYF.

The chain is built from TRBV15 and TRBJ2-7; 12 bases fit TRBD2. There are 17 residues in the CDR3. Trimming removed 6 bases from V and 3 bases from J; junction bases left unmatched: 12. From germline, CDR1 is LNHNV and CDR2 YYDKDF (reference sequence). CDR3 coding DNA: TGTGCCACCAGTATGACGGCCCGACTAGCGGGGGACTACGAGCAGTACTTC. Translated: CATSMTARLAGDYEQYF. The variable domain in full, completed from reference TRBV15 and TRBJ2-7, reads DAMVIQNPRYQVTQFGKPVTLSCSQTLNHNVMYWYQQKSSQAPKLLFHYYDKDFNNEADTPDNFQSRRPNTSFCFLDIRSPGLGDTAMYLCATSMTARLAGDYEQYFGPGTRLTVT.

The CDR3 loop reads CAITSGSSHEQYF. In DNA, the CDR3 is TGTGCCATTACAAGCGGGAGTTCCCACGAGCAGTACTTC. The gene calls are TRBV10-3 and TRBJ2-7; 8 bases align to TRBD2. Trimming cost V 9 bases and J 5 bases; bases outside gene matches: 9. This CDR3 comprises 13 residues. The V gene's germline CDR1 is ENHRY and CDR2 SYGVKD.

The CDR3, as DNA: TGTGCCAGCAGCCCAGTGGGGGGACTTTCCAATGAGCAGTTCTTC. Its translation: CASSPVGGLSNEQFF. This chain links TRBV7-3 with TRBJ2-1, with D maybe TRBD2 (6 bases). CDR1 is SGHTA, CDR2 FQGTGA, per germline. The CDR3 runs to 15 residues. Trimming cost V 5 bases and J 6 bases, with 17 bases left between them.

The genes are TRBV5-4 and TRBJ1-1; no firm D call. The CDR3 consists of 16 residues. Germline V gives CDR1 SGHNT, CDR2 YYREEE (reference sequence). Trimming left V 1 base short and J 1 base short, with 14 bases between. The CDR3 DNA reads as TGTGCCAGCAGCTTGAGTCGGGGTTATAGGAACACTGAAGCTTTCTTT. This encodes CASSLSRGYRNTEAFF.

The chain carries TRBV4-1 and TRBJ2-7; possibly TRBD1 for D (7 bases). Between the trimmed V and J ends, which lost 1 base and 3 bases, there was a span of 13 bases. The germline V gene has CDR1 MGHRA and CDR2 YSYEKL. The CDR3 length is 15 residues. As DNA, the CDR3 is TGCGCCAGCAGCCAAGGGAGGGGACAGTTCTACGAGCAGTACTTC. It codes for CASSQGRGQFYEQYF.

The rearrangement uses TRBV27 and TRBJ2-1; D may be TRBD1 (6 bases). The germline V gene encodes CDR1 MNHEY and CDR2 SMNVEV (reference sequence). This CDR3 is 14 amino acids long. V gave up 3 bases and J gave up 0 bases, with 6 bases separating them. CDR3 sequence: CASSLTGSYNEQFF. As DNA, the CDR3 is TGTGCCAGCAGTTTGACAGGCTCCTACAATGAGCAGTTCTTC.

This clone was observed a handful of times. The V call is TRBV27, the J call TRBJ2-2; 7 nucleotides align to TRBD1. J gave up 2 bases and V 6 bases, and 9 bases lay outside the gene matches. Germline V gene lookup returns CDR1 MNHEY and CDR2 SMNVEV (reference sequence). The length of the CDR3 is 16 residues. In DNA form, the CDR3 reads TGTGCCAGCAGCCCCCAAGGGACAGTTAACACCGGGGAGCTGTTTTTT. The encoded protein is CASSPQGTVNTGELFF.

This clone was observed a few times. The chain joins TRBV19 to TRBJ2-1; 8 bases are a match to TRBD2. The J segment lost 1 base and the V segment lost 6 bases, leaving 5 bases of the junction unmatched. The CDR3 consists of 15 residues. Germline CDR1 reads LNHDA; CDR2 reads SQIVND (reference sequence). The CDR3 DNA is TGTGCCAGTAGGGCGACTAGCGTTTCCTACAATGAGCAGTTCTTC. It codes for CASRATSVSYNEQFF.

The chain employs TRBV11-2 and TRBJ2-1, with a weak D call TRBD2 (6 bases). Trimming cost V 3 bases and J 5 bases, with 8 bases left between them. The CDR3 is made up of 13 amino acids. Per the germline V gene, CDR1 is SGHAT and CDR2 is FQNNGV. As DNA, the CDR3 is TGTGCCAGCAGCTTCCAGCGGGACAATGAGCAGTTCTTC. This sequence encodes CASSFQRDNEQFF.

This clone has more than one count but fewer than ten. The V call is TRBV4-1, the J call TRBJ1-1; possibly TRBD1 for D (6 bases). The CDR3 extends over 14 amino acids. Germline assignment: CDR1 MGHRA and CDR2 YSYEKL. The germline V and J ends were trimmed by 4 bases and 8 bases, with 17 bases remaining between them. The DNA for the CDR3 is TGCGCCAGCAGCCCCACGGGGGGGCTGACCGAAGCTTTCTTT. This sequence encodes CASSPTGGLTEAFF.

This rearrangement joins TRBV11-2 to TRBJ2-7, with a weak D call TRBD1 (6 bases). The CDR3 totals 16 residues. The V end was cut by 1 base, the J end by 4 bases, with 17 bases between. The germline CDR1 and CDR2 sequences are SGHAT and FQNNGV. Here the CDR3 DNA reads TGTGCCAGCAGCTTAGTGAGGACAGCCTTAGGGTACGAGCAGTACTTC. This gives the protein CASSLVRTALGYEQYF.

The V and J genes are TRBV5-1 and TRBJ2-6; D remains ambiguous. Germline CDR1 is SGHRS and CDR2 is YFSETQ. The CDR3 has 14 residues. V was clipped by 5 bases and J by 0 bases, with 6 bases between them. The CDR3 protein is CASRADSGANVLTF. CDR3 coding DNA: TGCGCCAGCAGGGCCGACTCTGGGGCCAACGTCCTGACTTTC.

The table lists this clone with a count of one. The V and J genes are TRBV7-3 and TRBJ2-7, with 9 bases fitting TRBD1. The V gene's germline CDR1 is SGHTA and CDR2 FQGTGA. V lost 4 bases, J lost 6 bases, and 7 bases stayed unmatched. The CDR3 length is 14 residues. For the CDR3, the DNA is TGTGCCAGCAGCTATGGACAGGGGAAGGGCGAGCAGTACTTC. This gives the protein CASSYGQGKGEQYF.

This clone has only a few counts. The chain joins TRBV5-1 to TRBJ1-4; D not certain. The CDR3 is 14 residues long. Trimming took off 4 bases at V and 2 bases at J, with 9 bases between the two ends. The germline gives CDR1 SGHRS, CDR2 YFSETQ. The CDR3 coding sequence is TGCGCCAGCAGCCGAGACGGGACTAATGAAAAACTGTTTTTT. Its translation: CASSRDGTNEKLFF.

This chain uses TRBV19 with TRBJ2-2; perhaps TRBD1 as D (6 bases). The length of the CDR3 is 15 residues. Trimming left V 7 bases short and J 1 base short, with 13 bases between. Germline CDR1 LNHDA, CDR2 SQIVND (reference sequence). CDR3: CASIRTAKNTGELFF. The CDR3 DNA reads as TGTGCCAGTATCAGGACAGCCAAGAACACCGGGGAGCTGTTTTTT.

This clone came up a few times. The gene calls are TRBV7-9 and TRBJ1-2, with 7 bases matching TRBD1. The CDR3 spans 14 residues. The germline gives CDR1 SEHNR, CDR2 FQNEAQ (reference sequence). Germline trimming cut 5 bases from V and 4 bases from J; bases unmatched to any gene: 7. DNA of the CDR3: TGTGCCAGCAGCCTCGGGACAGCTATCTATGGCTACACCTTC. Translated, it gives CASSLGTAIYGYTF.

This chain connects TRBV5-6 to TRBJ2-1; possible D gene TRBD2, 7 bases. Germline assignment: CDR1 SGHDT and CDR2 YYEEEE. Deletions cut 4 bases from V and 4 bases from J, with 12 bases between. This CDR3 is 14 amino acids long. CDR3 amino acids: CASSPEGGYNEQFF. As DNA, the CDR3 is TGTGCCAGCAGCCCGGAGGGGGGGTACAATGAGCAGTTCTTC.

The CDR3 nucleotides are TGTGCCAGTAGTTCCCAGGGGGCAATCCATGGCTACACCTTC. Its translation is CASSSQGAIHGYTF. This chain joins TRBV19 and TRBJ1-2; 8 bases align to TRBD1. This CDR3 spans 14 amino acids. CDR1 and CDR2 (germline): LNHDA, SQIVND (reference sequence). V shed 5 bases, J shed 6 bases, and the junction held 8 bases outside the gene matches.

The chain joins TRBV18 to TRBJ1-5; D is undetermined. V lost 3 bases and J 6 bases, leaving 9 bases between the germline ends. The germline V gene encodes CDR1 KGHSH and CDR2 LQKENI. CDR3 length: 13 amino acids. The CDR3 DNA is TGTGCCAGCTCACCCCTGGGGAGTCAGCCCCAGCATTTT. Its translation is CASSPLGSQPQHF. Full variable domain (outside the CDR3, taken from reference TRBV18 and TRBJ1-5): NAGVMQNPRHLVRRRGQEARLRCSPMKGHSHVYWYRQLPEEGLKFMVYLQKENIIDESGMPKERFSAEFPKEGPSILRIQQVVRGDSAAYFCASSPLGSQPQHFGDGTRLSIL.

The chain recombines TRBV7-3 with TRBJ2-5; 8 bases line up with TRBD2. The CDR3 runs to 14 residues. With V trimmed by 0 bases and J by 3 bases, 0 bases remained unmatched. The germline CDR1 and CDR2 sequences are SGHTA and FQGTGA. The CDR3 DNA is TGTGCCAGCAGCTTAACCGGGGGGGAAGAGACCCAGTACTTC. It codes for CASSLTGGEETQYF.

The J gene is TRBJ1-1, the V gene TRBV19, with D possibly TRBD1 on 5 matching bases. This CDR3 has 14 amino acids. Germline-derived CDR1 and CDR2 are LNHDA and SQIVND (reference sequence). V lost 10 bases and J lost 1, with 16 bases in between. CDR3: CATLSLRGNTEAFF. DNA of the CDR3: TGTGCCACCCTAAGCCTTAGGGGGAACACTGAAGCTTTCTTT.

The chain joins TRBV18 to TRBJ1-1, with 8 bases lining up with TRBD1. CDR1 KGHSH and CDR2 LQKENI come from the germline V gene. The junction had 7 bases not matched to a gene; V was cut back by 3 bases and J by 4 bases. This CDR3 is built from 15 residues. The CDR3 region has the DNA TGTGCCAGCTCACCTATCGGGACAGGAGGCACTGAAGCTTTCTTT. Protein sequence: CASSPIGTGGTEAFF.

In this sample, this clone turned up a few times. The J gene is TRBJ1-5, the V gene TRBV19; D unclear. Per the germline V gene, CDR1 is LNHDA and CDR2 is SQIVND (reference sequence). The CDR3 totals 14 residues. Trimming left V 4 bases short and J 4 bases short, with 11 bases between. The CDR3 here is CASSKQPLNQPQHF. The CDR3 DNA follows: TGTGCCAGTAGTAAACAGCCACTTAATCAGCCCCAGCATTTT.

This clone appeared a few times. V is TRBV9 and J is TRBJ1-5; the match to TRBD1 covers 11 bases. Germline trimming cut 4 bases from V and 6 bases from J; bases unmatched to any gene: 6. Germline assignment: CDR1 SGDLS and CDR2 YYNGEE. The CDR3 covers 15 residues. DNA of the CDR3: TGTGCCAGCAGCTCAGGGACAGGGGGAAGTCAGCCCCAGCATTTT. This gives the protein CASSSGTGGSQPQHF. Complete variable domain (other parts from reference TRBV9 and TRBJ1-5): DSGVTQTPKHLITATGQRVTLRCSPRSGDLSVYWYQQSLDQGLQFLIQYYNGEERAKGNILERFSAQQFPDLHSELNLSSLELGDSALYFCASSSGTGGSQPQHFGDGTRLSIL.